This T cell receptor (beta chain) was observed in a study of OX40 agonist ivuxolimab in advanced cancers. Study-level background: Males comprised 70% to 90% of the group, whose mean age was approximately 60 years (range roughly 20 to 90). Partial responses were achieved by three patients, of whom one had hepatocellular carcinoma and two had cutaneous melanoma.

Trimming removed 5 bases from V and 6 bases from J, with 11 bases in between. This CDR3 spans 12 amino acids. Germline values: CDR1 MNHNS, CDR2 SASEGT. The assay was immunoSEQ multiplex PCR, and TCRdb's table has in-frame clones only and misses some. In the table there are tens of thousands of clones, roughly 90% of which are singletons. This material consisted of CD4+ or CD8+ T cells sorted from blood, taken in a trial of the OX40 agonist ivuxolimab. This receptor was identified in an adult with an advanced solid tumor such as melanoma, head and neck, liver or kidney cancer. V is TRBV6-1 and J is TRBJ2-7, with a possible D match to TRBD1 (6 bases). For the CDR3, the DNA is TGTGCCAGCAGTAAAGGGGGAGCCGAGCAGTACTTC. Its translation: CASSKGGAEQYF.